This T cell receptor beta chain was identified in a study of response to subunit inactivated influenza vaccine. One entry per CDR3 protein, called by TCRdb with MiXCR from the RT-PCR reads. The sample has hundreds of thousands of distinct CDR3 sequences, roughly 14% seen once. About this clonotype itself: Its antigen remains unidentified.

General study results and limits: Authors suggested few new T cells are recruited by each seasonal influenza vaccination.

The CDR3 loop spans 15 amino acids. Trimming took off 0 bases at V and 2 bases at J, with 11 bases between the two ends. Germline V lookup: CDR1 LGHDT, CDR2 YNNKEL (reference sequence). The TCR sequence derives from a man in his fifties or sixties who received an inactivated influenza vaccine. This chain connects TRBV3-1 to TRBJ2-7; no definite D call. The material was PBMCs from blood, obtained 12 days after vaccination. The CDR3 loop reads CASSQDLAATYEQYF. CDR3 DNA: TGTGCCAGCAGCCAAGATTTGGCGGCAACCTACGAGCAGTACTTC.